Shown below are 26 T cell receptor beta chains from a single sample sequenced in a study of OX40 agonist ivuxolimab in advanced cancers. The method was immunoSEQ multiplex PCR; TCRdb's version includes in-frame clones alone and lacks a portion of them. The sample lists 62,000 or so clones, roughly 86% seen once, with around 9.8% in the top ten. The sample was CD4+ or CD8+ T cells sorted from blood, taken in a trial of the OX40 agonist ivuxolimab. The receptors derive from an adult with an advanced solid tumor such as melanoma, head and neck, liver or kidney cancer.

The chain uses TRBV7-9 and TRBJ1-5; no firm D call. The length of the CDR3 is 13 residues. The V gene lost 3 bases and the J gene lost 5 bases, with 8 bases spanning the gap. CDR1 and CDR2 from the germline V gene are SEHNR and FQNEAQ (reference sequence). The CDR3 DNA sequence: TGTGCCAGCAGCTTGGGAGCGGATCAGCCCCAGCATTTT. As protein: CASSLGADQPQHF.

The chain carries TRBV4-2 and TRBJ2-1; TRBD2 matches at 13 bases. The V gene's germline CDR1 is LGHNA and CDR2 YNFKEQ. The CDR3 consists of 17 residues. V shed 3 bases, J shed 4 bases, and the junction held 6 bases outside the gene matches. In nucleotides, the CDR3 is TGTGCCAGCAGCCAGGCGACTAGCGGGGGGCCTTACAATGAGCAGTTCTTC. It encodes CASSQATSGGPYNEQFF.

The chain employs TRBV30 and TRBJ1-2; D is possibly TRBD1 (5 bases). Per germline, CDR1 GTSNPN and CDR2 SVGIG (reference sequence). V gave up 0 bases and J gave up 7 bases, with 15 bases separating them. The CDR3 is 14 amino acids. Written as DNA, the CDR3 is TGTGCCTGGAGTGTAAATGGGGGAAAGGGTGGCTACACCTTC. Translated: CAWSVNGGKGGYTF.

This chain connects TRBV12-5 to TRBJ2-1; 13 nucleotides line up with TRBD2. Looked up from germline, CDR1 is LGHNT and CDR2 is FRNRAP. This CDR3 spans 19 amino acids. V gave up 4 bases and J gave up 0 bases; unmatched junction bases: 9. CDR3 in DNA: TGTGCTAGTGGTTCACCTTATAGGACTAGCGGGAGCTCCTACAATGAGCAGTTCTTC. This translates into CASGSPYRTSGSSYNEQFF.

The chain couples TRBV2 to TRBJ2-2; 7 bases align to TRBD1. Trimming cost V 7 bases and J 6 bases; bases outside gene matches: 8. CDR1 SNHLY and CDR2 FYNNEI come from the germline V gene. CDR3 length: 14 amino acids. The CDR3 reads CASTNLGGSGELFF. The CDR3 region has the DNA TGTGCCAGCACCAACTTAGGGGGCTCCGGGGAGCTGTTTTTT.

The rearrangement uses TRBV7-6 and TRBJ2-1; TRBD2 aligns across 9 bases. The trim removed 7 bases at V and 3 bases at J, leaving 7 bases unmatched. The CDR3 has 15 amino acids. CDR1 and CDR2 (germline): SGHVS, FNYEAQ. CDR3 protein: CASTKTSGIYNEQFF. CDR3 DNA sequence: TGTGCCAGCACCAAGACTAGCGGAATCTACAATGAGCAGTTCTTC.

The chain joins TRBV5-6 to TRBJ1-1, with no clear D. The CDR3 spans 15 residues. V was clipped by 0 bases and J by 7 bases, with 16 bases between them. Looked up from germline, CDR1 is SGHDT and CDR2 is YYEEEE. The CDR3 loop is CASSLELGFTVEAFF. The CDR3 DNA sequence: TGTGCCAGCAGCTTGGAATTGGGGTTCACTGTTGAAGCTTTCTTT. The full variable domain, its missing parts supplied by reference TRBV5-6 and TRBJ1-1, is DAGVTQSPTHLIKTRGQQVTLRCSPKSGHDTVSWYQQALGQGPQFIFQYYEEEERQRGNFPDRFSGHQFPNYSSELNVNALLLGDSALYLCASSLELGFTVEAFFGQGTRLTVV.

The chain carries TRBV29-1 and TRBJ1-1; 8 bases match TRBD1. Germline V lookup: CDR1 SQVTM, CDR2 ANQGSEA. This CDR3 has 12 amino acids. Trimming removed 6 bases from V and 4 bases from J; junction bases left unmatched: 4. The CDR3 spells CSVAQGGTEAFF. In DNA, the CDR3 is TGCAGCGTCGCACAGGGGGGCACTGAAGCTTTCTTT.

The chain combines TRBV7-6 with TRBJ2-3; TRBD2 agrees at 12 bases. Germline CDR1 SGHVS, CDR2 FNYEAQ. V lost 2 bases, J lost 2 bases, and 2 bases stayed unmatched. This CDR3 region has 16 residues. The CDR3 region has the DNA TGTGCCAGCAGCTTAAGACTAGCGGGGGTCACAGATACGCAGTATTTT. Translated, it gives CASSLRLAGVTDTQYF.

This clone was detected only once. V is TRBV11-2 and J is TRBJ1-1; the D is unclear. Germline V gene sequence: CDR1 SGHAT, CDR2 FQNNGV. The CDR3 totals 14 residues. V was pared by 1 base and J by 1 base, with 7 bases between. As DNA, the CDR3 is TGTGCCAGCAGCTTAGGTTATTCGAACACTGAAGCTTTCTTT. It translates to CASSLGYSNTEAFF.

This clone was seen only a few times. The CDR3 sequence is CASSRDSRIYRPQHF. The CDR3 DNA reads as TGTGCCAGCAGCCGGGACAGCCGGATTTATCGGCCCCAGCATTTT. The V call is TRBV4-2, the J call TRBJ1-5; 7 bases align to TRBD1. The germline V gene has CDR1 LGHNA and CDR2 YNFKEQ. The CDR3 length is 15 residues. J was trimmed by 9 bases and V by 4 bases; bases with no gene match: 12.

The gene calls are TRBV11-1 and TRBJ2-7; TRBD1 matches at 8 bases. The V and J ends lost 5 bases and 9 bases, in that order; junction bases with no gene match: 6. The CDR3 consists of 12 residues. The V gene's germline CDR1 is SGHAT and CDR2 FQDESV (reference sequence). The CDR3 DNA follows: TGTGCCAGCAGCCCCCGGACAGGGAGGCAGTACTTC. Its protein product is CASSPRTGRQYF.

V is TRBV6-5 and J is TRBJ1-1, with a tentative D call TRBD1 (5 bases). Germline-derived CDR1 and CDR2 are MNHEY and SVGAGI. Trimming shortened V by 5 bases and J by 7 bases, and 14 bases separated the two germline ends. This CDR3 is 13 amino acids long. CDR3 nucleotides: TGTGCCAGCAGTCCCGGGACCCTCCTTGAAGCTTTCTTT. Translation gives CASSPGTLLEAFF.

This rearrangement joins TRBV18 to TRBJ2-7; the D gene is possibly TRBD1 (6 bases). Germline V gene lookup returns CDR1 KGHSH and CDR2 LQKENI. The CDR3 sequence is 13 residues long. Trimming cost V 4 bases and J 2 bases, with 9 bases left between them. CDR3 region: CASSRDNAYEQYF. DNA of the CDR3: TGTGCCAGCTCACGGGACAATGCCTACGAGCAGTACTTC.

This chain uses TRBV4-3 with TRBJ2-3; no definite D call. The CDR3 extends over 14 amino acids. Germline CDR1 reads LGHNA; CDR2 reads YSLEER. V lost 0 bases to trimming and J lost 8 bases, with 12 bases between them. The CDR3 DNA sequence: TGCGCCAGCAGCCAAGACCCTTACTTAGGTACGCAGTATTTT. Amino acids: CASSQDPYLGTQYF.

There are a few counts of this clone. V and J are TRBV19 and TRBJ2-1; tentatively, D is TRBD2 (5 bases). The CDR3 is made up of 15 amino acids. The V end was cut by 5 bases, the J end by 5 bases, with 16 bases between. Germline assignment: CDR1 LNHDA and CDR2 SQIVND (reference sequence). The CDR3 nucleotides read TGTGCCAGTAGTGTCTCAGGTGGACTGAACAATGAGCAGTTCTTC. This codes for CASSVSGGLNNEQFF. Variable domain in full (rest from reference TRBV19 and TRBJ2-1): DGGITQSPKYLFRKEGQNVTLSCEQNLNHDAMYWYRQDPGQGLRLIYYSQIVNDFQKGDIAEGYSVSREKKESFPLTVTSAQKNPTAFYLCASSVSGGLNNEQFFGPGTRLTVL.

The J gene is TRBJ2-5, the V gene TRBV7-9; 12 nucleotides align to TRBD1. Germline loops: CDR1 SEHNR, CDR2 FQNEAQ (reference sequence). V was clipped by 5 bases and J by 4 bases; unmatched bases: 5. The length of the CDR3 is 15 residues. The CDR3 DNA reads TGTGCCAGCAGCCGGGACAGGGGGCGCGGAGAGACCCAGTACTTC. It encodes CASSRDRGRGETQYF. The entire variable domain, with the rest obtained from reference TRBV7-9 and TRBJ2-5, is as follows: DTGVSQNPRHKITKRGQNVTFRCDPISEHNRLYWYRQTLGQGPEFLTYFQNEAQLEKSRLLSDRFSAERPKGSFSTLEIQRTEQGDSAMYLCASSRDRGRGETQYFGPGTRLLVL.

CDR3 sequence (DNA): TGTGCCAGCAGCTTCTATAGCGGGGGCCCCGGTGAGCAGTTCTTC. This codes for CASSFYSGGPGEQFF. The chain joins TRBV7-9 to TRBJ2-1; 9 bases match TRBD2. With 3 bases clipped from V and 9 bases from J, the junction kept 9 bases outside the gene matches. The CDR3 covers 15 residues. Germline V lookup: CDR1 SEHNR, CDR2 FQNEAQ (reference sequence).

The chain couples TRBV9 to TRBJ2-3; the match to TRBD2 covers 10 bases. Looked up from germline, CDR1 is SGDLS and CDR2 is YYNGEE. CDR3 size: 16 residues. J gave up 1 base and V 4 bases, and 6 bases lay outside the gene matches. The CDR3 region has the DNA TGTGCCAGCAGCCCCCGCGGGACTAGCGGCACAGATACGCAGTATTTT. It translates to CASSPRGTSGTDTQYF.

V usage is TRBV18 and J usage is TRBJ1-1; perhaps TRBD1 as D (5 bases). CDR3 length equals 13 residues. Germline-derived CDR1 and CDR2 are KGHSH and LQKENI. V was trimmed by 7 bases and J by 0 bases, leaving 9 bases between them. CDR3 loop: CASYGQLNTEAFF. The DNA for the CDR3 is TGTGCCAGCTATGGACAATTGAACACTGAAGCTTTCTTT.

The V gene is TRBV27, the J gene TRBJ2-3; 13 bases fit TRBD2. Germline values: CDR1 MNHEY, CDR2 SMNVEV (reference sequence). The CDR3 is 16 residues long. V was clipped by 4 bases and J by 3 bases; unmatched bases: 4. The CDR3 protein is CASSSPLAGGTDTQYF. The CDR3 bases are TGTGCCAGCAGTTCGCCACTAGCGGGAGGGACAGATACGCAGTATTTT.

This clone is a singleton in its sample. This sequence joins TRBV4-3 and TRBJ2-4; D gene ambiguous. Germline CDR1 LGHNA, CDR2 YSLEER. V was pared by 2 bases and J by 0 bases, with 8 bases between. This CDR3 region has 15 residues. CDR3 region: CASSQRIIAKNIQYF. The CDR3 DNA reads TGCGCCAGCAGCCAACGAATTATAGCCAAAAACATTCAGTACTTC.

The rearrangement joins TRBV7-8 to TRBJ1-6; tentatively, D is TRBD1 (6 bases). V lost 1 base and J 4 bases, leaving 14 bases between the germline ends. The CDR3 extends over 17 amino acids. Germline V gives CDR1 SGHVS, CDR2 FQNEAQ. CDR3 coding DNA: TGTGCCAGCAGCTTAGGTCCCACAGGGTCTTATAATTCACCCCTCCACTTT. Residues: CASSLGPTGSYNSPLHF.

This clone was seen just once. The chain combines TRBV7-2 with TRBJ1-1; 12 bases match TRBD1. The CDR3 is made up of 16 amino acids. J lost 4 bases, V lost 2 bases, and 5 bases had no gene match. Germline lookup yields CDR1 SGHTA and CDR2 FQGNSA. CDR3 in amino acids: CASSLWGQGASTEAFF. The CDR3 nucleotides read TGTGCCAGCAGCTTATGGGGACAGGGGGCAAGCACTGAAGCTTTCTTT.

The chain uses TRBV4-3 and TRBJ2-3, with a tentative D call TRBD2 (5 bases). The ends were cut back, 3 bases at V and 8 bases at J, with 15 bases in the middle. Germline-derived CDR1 and CDR2 are LGHNA and YSLEER. This CDR3 contains 14 residues. The CDR3 sequence is CASSHGLAAATQYF. DNA of the CDR3: TGCGCCAGCAGCCATGGGCTAGCAGCGGCTACGCAGTATTTT.

The chain uses TRBV30 and TRBJ1-1; 7 bases match TRBD1. This CDR3 region has 15 residues. The J segment lost 6 bases and the V segment lost 4 bases, leaving 14 bases of the junction unmatched. The germline V gene has CDR1 GTSNPN and CDR2 SVGIG (reference sequence). The CDR3 region is CAWNRGQKGMAEAFF. CDR3 nucleotides: TGTGCCTGGAACAGGGGCCAAAAGGGGATGGCTGAAGCTTTCTTT.